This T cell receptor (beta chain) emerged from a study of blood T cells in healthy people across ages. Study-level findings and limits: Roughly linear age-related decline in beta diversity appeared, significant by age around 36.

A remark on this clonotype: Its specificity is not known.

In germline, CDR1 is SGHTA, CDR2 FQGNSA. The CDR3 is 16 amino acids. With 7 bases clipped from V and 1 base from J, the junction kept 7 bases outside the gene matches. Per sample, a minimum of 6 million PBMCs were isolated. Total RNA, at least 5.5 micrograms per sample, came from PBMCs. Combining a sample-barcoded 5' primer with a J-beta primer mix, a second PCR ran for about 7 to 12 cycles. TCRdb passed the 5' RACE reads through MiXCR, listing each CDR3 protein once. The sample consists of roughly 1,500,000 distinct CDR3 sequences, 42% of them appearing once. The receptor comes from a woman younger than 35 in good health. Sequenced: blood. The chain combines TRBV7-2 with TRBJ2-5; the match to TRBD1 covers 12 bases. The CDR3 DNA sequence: TGTGCCAGCAAGGGACAGGGGGCGAGAACCCAAGAGACCCAGTACTTC. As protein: CASKGQGARTQETQYF.